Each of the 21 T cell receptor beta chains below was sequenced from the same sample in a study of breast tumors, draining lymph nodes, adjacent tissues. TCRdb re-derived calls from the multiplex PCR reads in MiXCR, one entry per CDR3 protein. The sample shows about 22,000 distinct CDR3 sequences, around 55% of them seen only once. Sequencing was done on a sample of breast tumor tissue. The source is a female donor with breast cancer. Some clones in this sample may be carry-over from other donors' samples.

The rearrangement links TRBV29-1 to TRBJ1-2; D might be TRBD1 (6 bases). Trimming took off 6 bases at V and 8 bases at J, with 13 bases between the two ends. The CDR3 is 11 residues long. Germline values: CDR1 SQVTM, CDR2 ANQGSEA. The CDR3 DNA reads TGCAGCGTCGAGGGGGAGGACGGCTACACCTTC. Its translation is CSVEGEDGYTF. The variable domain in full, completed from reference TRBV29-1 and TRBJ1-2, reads SAVISQKPSRDICQRGTSLTIQCQVDSQVTMMFWYRQQPGQSLTLIATANQGSEATYESGFVIDKFPISRPNLTFSTLTVSNMSPEDSSIYLCSVEGEDGYTFGSGTRLTVV.

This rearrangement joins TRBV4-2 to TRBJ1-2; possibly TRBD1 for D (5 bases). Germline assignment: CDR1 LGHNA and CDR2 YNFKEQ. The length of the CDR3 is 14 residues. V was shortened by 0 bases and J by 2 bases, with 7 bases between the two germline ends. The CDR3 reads CASSQERGNYGYTF. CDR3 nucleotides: TGTGCCAGCAGCCAAGAGCGGGGGAACTATGGCTACACCTTC.

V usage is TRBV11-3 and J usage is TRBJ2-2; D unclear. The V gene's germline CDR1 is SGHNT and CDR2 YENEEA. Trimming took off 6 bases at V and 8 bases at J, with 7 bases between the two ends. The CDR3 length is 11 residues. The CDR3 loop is CASRGRGELFF. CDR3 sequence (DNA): TGTGCCAGCAGGGGTAGAGGGGAGCTGTTTTTT.

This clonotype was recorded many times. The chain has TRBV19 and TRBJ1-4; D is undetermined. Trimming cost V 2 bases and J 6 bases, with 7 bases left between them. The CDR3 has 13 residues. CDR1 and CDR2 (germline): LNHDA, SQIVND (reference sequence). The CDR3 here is CASSIRFDEKLFF. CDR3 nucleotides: TGTGCCAGTAGTATAAGGTTCGATGAAAAACTGTTTTTT.

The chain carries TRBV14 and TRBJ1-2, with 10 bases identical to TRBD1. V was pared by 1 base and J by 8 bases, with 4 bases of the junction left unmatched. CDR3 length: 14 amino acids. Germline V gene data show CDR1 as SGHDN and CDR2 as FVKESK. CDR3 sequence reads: CASSQGQGALGYTF. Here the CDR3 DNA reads TGTGCCAGCAGCCAAGGACAGGGGGCGTTAGGCTACACCTTC.

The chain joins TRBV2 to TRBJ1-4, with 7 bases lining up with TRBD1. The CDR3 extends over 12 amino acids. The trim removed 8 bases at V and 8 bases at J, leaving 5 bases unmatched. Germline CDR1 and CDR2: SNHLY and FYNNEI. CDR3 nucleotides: TGTGCCAGCGACAGGGACGGCGAAAAACTGTTTTTT. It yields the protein CASDRDGEKLFF.

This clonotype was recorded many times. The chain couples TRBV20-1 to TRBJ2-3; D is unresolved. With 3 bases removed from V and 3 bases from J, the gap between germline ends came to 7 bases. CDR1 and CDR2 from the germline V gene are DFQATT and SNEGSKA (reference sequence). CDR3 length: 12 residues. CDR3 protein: CSARGWTDTQYF. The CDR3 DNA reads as TGCAGTGCTAGGGGTTGGACAGATACGCAGTATTTT.

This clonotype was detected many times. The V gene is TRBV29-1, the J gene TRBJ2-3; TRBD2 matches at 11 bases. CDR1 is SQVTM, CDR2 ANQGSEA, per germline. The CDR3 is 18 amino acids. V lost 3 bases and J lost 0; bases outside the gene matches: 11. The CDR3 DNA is TGCAGCGTTGACAGGTACAGGGGGACTAGCGGCAGCACAGATACGCAGTATTTT. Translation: CSVDRYRGTSGSTDTQYF.

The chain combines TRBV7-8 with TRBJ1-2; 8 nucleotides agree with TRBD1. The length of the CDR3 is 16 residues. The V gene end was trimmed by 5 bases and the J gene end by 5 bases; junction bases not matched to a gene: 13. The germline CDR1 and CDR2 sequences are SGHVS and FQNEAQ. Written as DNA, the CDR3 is TGTGCCAGCAGCCTACGCCGGGGACAGGATGTTTATGGCTACACCTTC. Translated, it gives CASSLRRGQDVYGYTF. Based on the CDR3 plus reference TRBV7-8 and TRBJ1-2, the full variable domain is GAGVSQSPRYKVAKRGQDVALRCDPISGHVSLFWYQQALGQGPEFLTYFQNEAQLDKSGLPSDRFFAERPEGSVSTLKIQRTQQEDSAVYLCASSLRRGQDVYGYTFGSGTRLTVV.

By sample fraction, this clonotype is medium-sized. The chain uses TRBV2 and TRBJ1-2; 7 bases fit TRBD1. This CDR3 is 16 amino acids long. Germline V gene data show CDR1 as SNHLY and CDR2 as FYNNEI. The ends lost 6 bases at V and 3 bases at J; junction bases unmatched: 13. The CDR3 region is CASRPAGRQGDYGYTF. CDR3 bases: TGTGCCAGCAGGCCCGCCGGTCGTCAGGGGGACTATGGCTACACCTTC.

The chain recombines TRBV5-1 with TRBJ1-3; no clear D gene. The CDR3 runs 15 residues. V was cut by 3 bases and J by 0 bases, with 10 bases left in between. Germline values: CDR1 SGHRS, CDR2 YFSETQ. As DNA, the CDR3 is TGCGCCAGCAGCTATGACGGAACCTCTGGAAACACCATATATTTT. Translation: CASSYDGTSGNTIYF.

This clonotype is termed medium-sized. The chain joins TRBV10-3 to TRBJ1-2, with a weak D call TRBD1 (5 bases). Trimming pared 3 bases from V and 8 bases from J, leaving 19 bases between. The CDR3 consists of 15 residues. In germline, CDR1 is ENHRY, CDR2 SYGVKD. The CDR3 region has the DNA TGTGCCATCAGTGACCCGGGACGAAACCTTGAAGGCTACACCTTC. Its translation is CAISDPGRNLEGYTF.

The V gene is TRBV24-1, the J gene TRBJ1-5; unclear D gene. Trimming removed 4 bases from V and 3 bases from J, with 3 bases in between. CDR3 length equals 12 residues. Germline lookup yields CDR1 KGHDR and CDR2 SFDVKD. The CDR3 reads CATSEINQPQHF. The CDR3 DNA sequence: TGTGCCACCAGTGAGATCAATCAGCCCCAGCATTTT.

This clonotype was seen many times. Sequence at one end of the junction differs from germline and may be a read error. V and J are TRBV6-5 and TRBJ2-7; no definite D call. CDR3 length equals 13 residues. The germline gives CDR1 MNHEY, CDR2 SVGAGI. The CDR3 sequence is CASSHSKGYEQYF. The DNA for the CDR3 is TGTGCCAGCAGTCACTCGAAAGGTTACGAGCAGTACTTC.

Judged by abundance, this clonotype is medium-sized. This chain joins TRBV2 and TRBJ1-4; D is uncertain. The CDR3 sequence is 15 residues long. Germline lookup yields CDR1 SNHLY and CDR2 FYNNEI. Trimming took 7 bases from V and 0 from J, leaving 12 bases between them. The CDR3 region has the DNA TGTGCCAGCACCGTCCTTGGGACAACTAATGAAAAACTGTTTTTT. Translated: CASTVLGTTNEKLFF.

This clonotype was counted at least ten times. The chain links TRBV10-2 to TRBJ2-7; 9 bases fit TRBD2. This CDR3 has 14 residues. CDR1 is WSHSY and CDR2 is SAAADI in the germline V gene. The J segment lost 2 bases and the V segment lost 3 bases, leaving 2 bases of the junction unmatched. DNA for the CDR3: TGCGCCAGCAGTGATGCTAGCGGGACCTACGAGCAGTACTTC. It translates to CASSDASGTYEQYF.

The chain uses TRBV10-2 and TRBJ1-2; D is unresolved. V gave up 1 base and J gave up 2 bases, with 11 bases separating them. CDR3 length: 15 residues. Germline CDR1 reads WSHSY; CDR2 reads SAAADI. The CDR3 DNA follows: TGCGCCAGCAGTGAGTTGGGCGGAAAGAACTATGGCTACACCTTC. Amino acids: CASSELGGKNYGYTF.

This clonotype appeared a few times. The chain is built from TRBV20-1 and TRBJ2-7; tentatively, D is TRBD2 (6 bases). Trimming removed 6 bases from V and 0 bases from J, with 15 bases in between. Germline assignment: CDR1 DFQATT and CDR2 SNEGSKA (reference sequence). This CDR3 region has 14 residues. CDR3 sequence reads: CSASRDLISYEQYF. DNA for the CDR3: TGCAGTGCCAGCAGGGACTTAATCTCCTACGAGCAGTACTTC.

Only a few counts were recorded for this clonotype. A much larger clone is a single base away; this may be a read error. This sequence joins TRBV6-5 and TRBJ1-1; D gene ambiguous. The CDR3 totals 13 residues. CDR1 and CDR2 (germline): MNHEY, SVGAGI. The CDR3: CASSHSRDTEAFF. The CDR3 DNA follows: TGTGCCAGCAGTCACTCGAGGGACACTGAAGCTTTCTTT.

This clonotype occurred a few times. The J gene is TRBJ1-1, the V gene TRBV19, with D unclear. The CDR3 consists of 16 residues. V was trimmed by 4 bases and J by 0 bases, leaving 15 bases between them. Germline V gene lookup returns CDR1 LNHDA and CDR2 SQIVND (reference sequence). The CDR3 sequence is CASSSVGYGMNTEAFF. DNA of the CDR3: TGTGCCAGTAGTAGCGTGGGGTACGGAATGAACACTGAAGCTTTCTTT.

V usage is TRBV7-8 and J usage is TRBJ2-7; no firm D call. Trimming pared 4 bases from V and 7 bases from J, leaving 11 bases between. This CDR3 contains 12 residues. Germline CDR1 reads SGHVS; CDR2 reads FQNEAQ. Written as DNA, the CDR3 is TGTGCCAGCAGCTCTAAGAGGTTTGAGCAGTACTTC. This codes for CASSSKRFEQYF.